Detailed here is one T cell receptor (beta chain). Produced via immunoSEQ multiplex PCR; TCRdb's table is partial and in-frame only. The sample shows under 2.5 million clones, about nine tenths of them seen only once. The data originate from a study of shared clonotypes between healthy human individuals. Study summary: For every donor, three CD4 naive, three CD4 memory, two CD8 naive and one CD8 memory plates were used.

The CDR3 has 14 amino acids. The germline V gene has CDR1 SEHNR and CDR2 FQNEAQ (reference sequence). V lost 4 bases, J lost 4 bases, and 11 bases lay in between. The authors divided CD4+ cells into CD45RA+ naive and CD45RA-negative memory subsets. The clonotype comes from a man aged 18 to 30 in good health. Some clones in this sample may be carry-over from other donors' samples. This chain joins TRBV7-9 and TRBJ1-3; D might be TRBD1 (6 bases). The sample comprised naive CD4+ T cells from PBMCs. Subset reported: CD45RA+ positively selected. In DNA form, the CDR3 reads TGTGCCAGCAGCTCGAGGGGGTTAGGAAACACCATATATTTT. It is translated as CASSSRGLGNTIYF.